Each of the 22 T cell receptor beta chains below was sequenced from the same sample in a study of CD8 T cells in Susac syndrome. It was with random hexamers that about 0.45 to 1 ug RNA was reverse transcribed. TCRdb ran MiXCR on the immunoSEQ multiplex PCR reads and lists one entry per CDR3 protein. The sample records approximately 230,000 distinct CDR3 sequences, just over 90% being singletons. Source material: CD4+ T cells from PBMCs. The receptors originated from a human donor with multiple sclerosis.

The chain carries TRBV5-1 and TRBJ2-2, with 12 bases that match TRBD2. The CDR3 sequence is 16 residues long. Germline V CDR1 and CDR2: SGHRS, YFSETQ. With 1 base clipped from V and 5 bases from J, the junction kept 3 bases outside the gene matches. The DNA for the CDR3 is TGCGCCAGCAGCTTGACTAGCGGGGGGCCGACCGGGGAGCTGTTTTTT. Protein product: CASSLTSGGPTGELFF.

The chain couples TRBV7-2 to TRBJ2-1; 8 bases line up with TRBD2. The CDR3 contains 16 residues. Per germline, CDR1 SGHTA and CDR2 FQGNSA. The V segment lost 1 base and the J segment 6 bases; nucleotides outside the gene matches: 8. CDR3 region: CASSLEGGRLSNEQFF. CDR3 coding DNA: TGTGCCAGCAGCTTAGAAGGCGGGAGGCTCTCCAATGAGCAGTTCTTC. Variable domain in full (rest from reference TRBV7-2 and TRBJ2-1): GAGVSQSPSNKVTEKGKDVELRCDPISGHTALYWYRQSLGQGLEFLIYFQGNSAPDKSGLPSDRFSAERTGGSVSTLTIQRTQQEDSAVYLCASSLEGGRLSNEQFFGPGTRLTVL.

This chain connects TRBV3-1 to TRBJ2-1; a weak D match, TRBD1 (6 bases). Trimming pared 0 bases from V and 5 bases from J, leaving 11 bases between. Germline-derived CDR1 and CDR2 are LGHDT and YNNKEL (reference sequence). There are 15 residues in the CDR3. The CDR3 DNA sequence: TGTGCCAGCAGCCAAGATCTGGGGGCCCACAATGAGCAGTTCTTC. Encoded protein: CASSQDLGAHNEQFF.

The table lists this clonotype with a count of one. The chain links TRBV6-1 to TRBJ1-5; 9 nucleotides agree with TRBD1. The CDR3 contains 14 residues. V shed 6 bases, J shed 9 bases, and the junction held 9 bases outside the gene matches. Germline lookup yields CDR1 MNHNS and CDR2 SASEGT. The CDR3 loop reads CASRGGQGYPPQHF. The CDR3 nucleotides read TGTGCCAGCAGGGGGGGACAGGGTTATCCGCCCCAGCATTTT.

V is TRBV24-1 and J is TRBJ1-2, with D possibly TRBD1 on 5 matching bases. The ends were cut back, 2 bases at V and 3 bases at J, with 9 bases in the middle. CDR3 length: 14 amino acids. Germline V gene lookup returns CDR1 KGHDR and CDR2 SFDVKD. The CDR3 loop is CATSDSPRDYGYTF. CDR3 nucleotides: TGTGCCACCAGTGATTCCCCCAGGGACTATGGCTACACCTTC.

The genes are TRBV5-6 and TRBJ1-5; 8 bases map to TRBD1. Germline V gene sequence: CDR1 SGHDT, CDR2 YYEEEE. This CDR3 is built from 17 residues. Germline trimming cut 6 bases from V and 2 bases from J; bases unmatched to any gene: 13. This CDR3 is CASNRWRDRRGNQPQHF. DNA for the CDR3: TGTGCCAGCAACAGATGGAGGGACAGGAGGGGCAATCAGCCCCAGCATTTT.

The J gene is TRBJ2-5, the V gene TRBV2; D tentatively fits TRBD1 or TRBD2 (5 bases each). The DNA end is a closer match to TRBJ2-7, so the J assignment may be wrong. CDR1 is SNHLY, CDR2 FYNNEI, per germline. The length of the CDR3 is 16 residues. In nucleotides, the CDR3 is TGTGCCAGCAGTGAATATTCTCCAGGGACGTTGTACGAGCAGTACGTC. Encoded protein: CASSEYSPGTLYEQYV.

This chain connects TRBV29-1 to TRBJ1-4; 8 bases agree with TRBD1. Germline V gene sequence: CDR1 SQVTM, CDR2 ANQGSEA. The CDR3 runs 13 residues. Trimming at V came to 5 bases and at J to 7 bases, leaving 6 bases not matched to a gene. This CDR3 is CSVQTGVGEKLFF. Here the CDR3 DNA reads TGCAGCGTTCAGACAGGGGTTGGTGAAAAACTGTTTTTT.

The J gene is TRBJ2-5, the V gene TRBV19; D might be TRBD2 (5 bases). This CDR3 is 16 amino acids long. CDR1 and CDR2 (germline): LNHDA, SQIVND (reference sequence). Trimming cost V 5 bases and J 1 base, with 17 bases left between them. CDR3 region: CASSFPPPAAQETQYF. The CDR3 nucleotides read TGTGCCAGTAGTTTTCCCCCCCCAGCGGCCCAAGAGACCCAGTACTTC. The variable domain in full, completed from reference TRBV19 and TRBJ2-5, reads DGGITQSPKYLFRKEGQNVTLSCEQNLNHDAMYWYRQDPGQGLRLIYYSQIVNDFQKGDIAEGYSVSREKKESFPLTVTSAQKNPTAFYLCASSFPPPAAQETQYFGPGTRLLVL.

The V and J genes are TRBV25-1 and TRBJ2-6, with D unresolved. CDR3 size: 13 residues. The germline V and J ends were trimmed by 4 bases and 7 bases, with 8 bases remaining between them. From germline, CDR1 is MGHDK and CDR2 SYGVNS. CDR3 protein: CASSAAVANVLTF. The CDR3 DNA reads TGTGCCAGCAGTGCGGCGGTAGCCAACGTCCTGACTTTC.

This rearrangement joins TRBV19 to TRBJ1-2; perhaps TRBD1 as D (5 bases). CDR1 is LNHDA and CDR2 is SQIVND in the germline V gene (reference sequence). Trimming cost V 5 bases and J 8 bases, with 18 bases left between them. This CDR3 region has 14 residues. The DNA for the CDR3 is TGTGCCAGTAGTGGGGGGTCTCACTATTACGGCTACACCTTC. Its translation is CASSGGSHYYGYTF.

The genes are TRBV7-2 and TRBJ2-1; D may be TRBD1 (6 bases). The CDR3 is 14 residues long. CDR1 is SGHTA, CDR2 FQGNSA, per germline. Deletions cut 8 bases from V and 4 bases from J, with 15 bases between. The CDR3 bases are TGTGCCAGCGCCCGCCCAGGGGTGTACAATGAGCAGTTCTTC. Translating it yields CASARPGVYNEQFF. Supplemented by reference TRBV7-2 and TRBJ2-1, the full variable domain reads GAGVSQSPSNKVTEKGKDVELRCDPISGHTALYWYRQSLGQGLEFLIYFQGNSAPDKSGLPSDRFSAERTGGSVSTLTIQRTQQEDSAVYLCASARPGVYNEQFFGPGTRLTVL.

The gene calls are TRBV9 and TRBJ1-3; no definite D call. Trimming stripped 3 bases from V and 8 bases from J, with 15 bases between. CDR1 is SGDLS and CDR2 is YYNGEE in the germline V gene. This CDR3 contains 14 residues. The DNA for the CDR3 is TGTGCCAGCAGCGCCGATATTCTTGTAGACACCATATATTTT. Protein: CASSADILVDTIYF.

V is TRBV3-1 and J is TRBJ1-5; the D is unclear. Trimming pared 0 bases from V and 3 bases from J, leaving 9 bases between. This CDR3 is built from 15 residues. Germline lookup yields CDR1 LGHDT and CDR2 YNNKEL (reference sequence). As DNA, the CDR3 is TGTGCCAGCAGCCAAGATATCAGTTCCAATCAGCCCCAGCATTTT. As protein: CASSQDISSNQPQHF.

The CDR3 region has the DNA TGTGCCAGCAGTCGACAGGGGTCCGCTAGCAATCAGCCCCAGCATTTT. It codes for CASSRQGSASNQPQHF. The V gene is TRBV2, the J gene TRBJ1-5; 8 bases line up with TRBD1. The V segment lost 5 bases and the J segment 0 bases; nucleotides outside the gene matches: 6. The germline V gene encodes CDR1 SNHLY and CDR2 FYNNEI. The CDR3 consists of 16 residues.

The J gene is TRBJ2-7, the V gene TRBV3-1; D is uncertain. CDR1 is LGHDT, CDR2 YNNKEL, per germline (reference sequence). Trimming took 1 base from V and 6 from J, leaving 7 bases between them. This CDR3 contains 12 residues. The CDR3 spells CASSQVLSEQYF. As DNA, the CDR3 is TGTGCCAGCAGCCAAGTCCTCTCCGAGCAGTACTTC.

The chain links TRBV5-1 to TRBJ1-1; D possibly corresponds to TRBD1 (5 bases). From germline, CDR1 is SGHRS and CDR2 YFSETQ. This CDR3 is 15 amino acids long. V was cut by 4 bases and J by 1 base, with 14 bases left in between. The CDR3 coding sequence is TGCGCCAGCAGCCCAGATACCGGGACGAACACTGAAGCTTTCTTT. It is translated as CASSPDTGTNTEAFF.

The gene calls are TRBV6-5 and TRBJ2-1; D gene ambiguous. CDR3 size: 9 residues. Germline CDR1 is MNHEY and CDR2 is SVGAGI. Trimming shortened V by 6 bases and J by 9 bases, and 3 bases separated the two germline ends. CDR3 in amino acids: CASRGEQFF. The CDR3 DNA is TGTGCCAGCAGGGGTGAGCAGTTCTTC.

V usage is TRBV6-5 and J usage is TRBJ2-2, with D tentatively TRBD1 (5 bases). Germline V CDR1 and CDR2: MNHEY, SVGAGI. The length of the CDR3 is 15 residues. The germline V and J ends were trimmed by 2 bases and 0 bases, with 7 bases remaining between them. The CDR3 DNA follows: TGTGCCAGCAGTTACGGGGCTCCGAACACCGGGGAGCTGTTTTTT. Amino acids: CASSYGAPNTGELFF.

The CDR3 here is CASSESIPPYEQYF. Written as DNA, the CDR3 is TGCGCCAGCAGTGAGTCGATTCCCCCCTACGAGCAGTACTTC. V usage is TRBV10-1 and J usage is TRBJ2-7; D remains ambiguous. The CDR3 is 14 amino acids. Looked up from germline, CDR1 is WNHNN and CDR2 is SYGVQD (reference sequence). V was trimmed by 0 bases and J by 2 bases, leaving 8 bases between them.

The chain joins TRBV15 to TRBJ2-7; perhaps TRBD2 as D (6 bases). The CDR3 is 14 amino acids. V lost 1 base and J 0 bases, leaving 7 bases between the germline ends. The germline CDR1 and CDR2 sequences are LNHNV and YYDKDF (reference sequence). The CDR3 protein is CATSRGGDSYEQYF. CDR3 bases: TGTGCCACCAGCAGAGGCGGGGACTCCTACGAGCAGTACTTC.

The chain recombines TRBV15 with TRBJ2-7; the D gene is possibly TRBD2 (5 bases). The germline V gene encodes CDR1 LNHNV and CDR2 YYDKDF (reference sequence). CDR3 length: 13 residues. The V end lost 5 bases, the J end lost 0 bases, and 8 bases lay between the germline ends. CDR3 protein: CATSPDFSYEQYF. The CDR3 DNA reads as TGTGCCACCAGCCCGGACTTCTCCTACGAGCAGTACTTC.